These 18 T cell receptor beta chains were all obtained from the same sample, sequenced in a study of CXCR3-negative and CXCR3-positive naive CD8 T cells. UMI-labeled TRB cDNA libraries were prepared by 5' RACE. TCRdb reprocessed the 5' RACE reads, with one entry per CDR3 protein and no DNA. The sample totals 75,000 to 95,000 distinct CDR3 sequences. The sample was naive CXCR3- CD8+ T cells from blood. The subset is: CD45RO-CCR7+CD27+CD95- naive CD8+ T cells lacking CXCR3 (TNR3-). The receptors were sampled from a human donor in good health. Some clones in this sample may be carry-over from other donors' samples.

The rearrangement uses TRBV6-5 and TRBJ1-1. This CDR3 is built from 14 residues. From germline, CDR1 is MNHEY and CDR2 SVGAGI. CDR3 sequence reads: CASSLNPMNTEAFF.

The rearrangement links TRBV15 to TRBJ2-5; TCRdb outputs TRBD1, but without DNA this stays unchecked. CDR3 size: 17 residues. Per the germline V gene, CDR1 is LNHNV and CDR2 is YYDKDF (reference sequence). CDR3 protein: CATSRVPRTGGEETQYF. Variable domain in full (rest from reference TRBV15 and TRBJ2-5): DAMVIQNPRYQVTQFGKPVTLSCSQTLNHNVMYWYQQKSSQAPKLLFHYYDKDFNNEADTPDNFQSRRPNTSFCFLDIRSPGLGDTAMYLCATSRVPRTGGEETQYFGPGTRLLVL.

This chain joins TRBV4-1 and TRBJ1-1. The germline gives CDR1 MGHRA, CDR2 YSYEKL. The CDR3 totals 15 residues. CDR3 amino acids: CASSQAGGRVTEAFF.

This sequence joins TRBV29-1 and TRBJ2-2; with no DNA, the TCRdb D assignment of TRBD1 cannot be verified. The CDR3 runs 14 residues. Germline loops: CDR1 SQVTM, CDR2 ANQGSEA. The CDR3 protein is CSVEEGRDTGELFF.

V and J are TRBV9 and TRBJ2-7; no DNA is available, so the TRBD2 call from TCRdb remains unchecked. Germline CDR1 is SGDLS and CDR2 is YYNGEE. CDR3 size: 15 residues. CDR3 residues: CASSVAGGSSYEQYF.

V usage is TRBV7-6 and J usage is TRBJ2-2; as DNA is missing, the TRBD2 call by TCRdb cannot be tested. CDR1 and CDR2 from the germline V gene are SGHVS and FNYEAQ. The length of the CDR3 is 13 residues. CDR3 amino acids: CASSLPAEGELFF.

This rearrangement joins TRBV2 to TRBJ1-2. Germline assignment: CDR1 SNHLY and CDR2 FYNNEI. The CDR3 is made up of 11 amino acids. CDR3 protein: CASSEDYGYTF.

This sequence joins TRBV24-1 and TRBJ2-1. Germline lookup yields CDR1 KGHDR and CDR2 SFDVKD. The CDR3 spans 11 residues. The CDR3 reads CATSIYNEQFF.

The chain joins TRBV5-1 to TRBJ2-7. The CDR3 consists of 13 residues. Germline-derived CDR1 and CDR2 are SGHRS and YFSETQ. This CDR3 is CASSFDGSYEQYF. Full variable domain (outside the CDR3, taken from reference TRBV5-1 and TRBJ2-7): KAGVTQTPRYLIKTRGQQVTLSCSPISGHRSVSWYQQTPGQGLQFLFEYFSETQRNKGNFPGRFSGRQFSNSRSEMNVSTLELGDSALYLCASSFDGSYEQYFGPGTRLTVT.

J is TRBJ1-2 and V is TRBV19; checking the TCRdb D call of TRBD1 is not possible without DNA. Germline assignment: CDR1 LNHDA and CDR2 SQIVND (reference sequence). This CDR3 is built from 12 residues. The CDR3 sequence is CASSPGRYGYTF.

The V call is TRBV7-9, the J call TRBJ2-2; TCRdb returns TRBD2, unconfirmable since there is no DNA. Germline CDR1 and CDR2: SEHNR and FQNEAQ (reference sequence). This CDR3 spans 16 amino acids. CDR3 sequence reads: CASSSGLAGGPGELFF.

This sequence joins TRBV2 and TRBJ2-7; the TCRdb call, TRBD1, lacks DNA for checking. The CDR3 sequence is 11 residues long. Per germline, CDR1 SNHLY and CDR2 FYNNEI. The CDR3: CASGLSSEQYF. The variable domain in full, with the rest retrieved from reference TRBV2 and TRBJ2-7, is EPEVTQTPSHQVTQMGQEVILRCVPISNHLYFYWYRQILGQKVEFLVSFYNNEISEKSEIFDDQFSVERPDGSNFTLKIRSTKLEDSAMYFCASGLSSEQYFGPGTRLTVT.

This CDR3 reads CASSEAAGPYEQYF. This chain links TRBV2 with TRBJ2-7; as DNA is missing, the TRBD1 call by TCRdb cannot be tested. Germline V CDR1 and CDR2: SNHLY, FYNNEI. This CDR3 is 14 amino acids long.

V and J are TRBV5-1 and TRBJ1-6; absent DNA, TCRdb's TRBD1 call cannot be checked. The CDR3 contains 19 residues. Germline assignment: CDR1 SGHRS and CDR2 YFSETQ. The chain's CDR3 is CASSLEGTGGEAYNSPLHF. Supplemented by reference TRBV5-1 and TRBJ1-6, the full variable domain reads KAGVTQTPRYLIKTRGQQVTLSCSPISGHRSVSWYQQTPGQGLQFLFEYFSETQRNKGNFPGRFSGRQFSNSRSEMNVSTLELGDSALYLCASSLEGTGGEAYNSPLHFGNGTRLTVT.

By frequency, this clonotype is medium-sized. This chain connects TRBV7-7 to TRBJ2-5; there is no DNA to check the TCRdb D call of TRBD2. Germline values: CDR1 SSHAT, CDR2 FNYEAQ (reference sequence). This CDR3 contains 16 residues. CDR3 sequence reads: CASSLGWQGGLETQYF.

The chain joins TRBV7-6 to TRBJ2-6; checking the TCRdb D call of TRBD1 is not possible without DNA. The germline V gene has CDR1 SGHVS and CDR2 FNYEAQ. This CDR3 is built from 16 residues. CDR3 sequence reads: CASSPRVGDGANVLTF. Full variable domain (missing parts from reference TRBV7-6 and TRBJ2-6): GAGVSQSPRYKVTKRGQDVALRCDPISGHVSLYWYRQALGQGPEFLTYFNYEAQQDKSGLPNDRFSAERPEGSISTLTIQRTEQRDSAMYRCASSPRVGDGANVLTFGAGSRLTVL.

The rearrangement uses TRBV28 and TRBJ1-2; TCRdb's D call, TRBD1, is unchecked because there is no DNA. In germline, CDR1 is MDHEN, CDR2 SYDVKM. The CDR3 has 13 amino acids. The CDR3 here is CASIDRAVGGYTF.

The chain uses TRBV6-2 or TRBV6-3 and TRBJ2-1; TCRdb reports TRBD2, a call that lacks DNA to check it against. From germline, CDR1 is MNHEY and CDR2 SVGEGT. This CDR3 comprises 15 residues. CDR3: CASSYDSGTWNEQFF.